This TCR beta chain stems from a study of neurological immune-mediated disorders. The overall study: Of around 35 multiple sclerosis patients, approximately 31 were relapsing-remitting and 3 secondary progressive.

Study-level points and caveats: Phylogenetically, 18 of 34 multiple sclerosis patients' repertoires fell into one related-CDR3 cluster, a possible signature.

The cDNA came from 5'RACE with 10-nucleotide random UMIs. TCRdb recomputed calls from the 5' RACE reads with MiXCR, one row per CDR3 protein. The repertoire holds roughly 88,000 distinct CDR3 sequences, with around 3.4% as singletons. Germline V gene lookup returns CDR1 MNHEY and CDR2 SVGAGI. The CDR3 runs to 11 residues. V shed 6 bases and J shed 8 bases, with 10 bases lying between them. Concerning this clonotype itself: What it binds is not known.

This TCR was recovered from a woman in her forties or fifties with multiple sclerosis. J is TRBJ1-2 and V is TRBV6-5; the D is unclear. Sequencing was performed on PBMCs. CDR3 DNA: TGTGCCAGCAGCTCCCCCTGGGGCTACACCTTC. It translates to CASSSPWGYTF.